The rows below give T cell receptor beta chains drawn from one sample of a study of cytomegalovirus exposure and HLA in healthy donors. Libraries were prepared by immunoSEQ multiplex PCR; TCRdb keeps only in-frame clonotypes and omits some of them. The sample carries about 160,000 clones, approximately 80% recorded once. The sequenced sample was PBMCs. The receptors originated from a woman between 50 and 59 years old in good health and CMV-seropositive. CDR3s include the opening cysteine and the closing phenylalanine or tryptophan. Fields, in order: V gene, clone size, D gene, J gene, CDR3 protein, CDR3 DNA. D genes are given only for firm matches. Not every row has a clone size; where given, it reads once, few, many or a size class.

v_call: TRBV6-1; clone_size: -; d_call: -; j_call: TRBJ1-2; cdr3_aa: CASSEGFGYGYTF; cdr3_nt: TGTGCCAGCAGTGAAGGGTTCGGCTATGGCTACACCTTC
v_call: TRBV7-8; clone_size: -; d_call: TRBD2; j_call: TRBJ2-5; cdr3_aa: CATAGAGEETQYF; cdr3_nt: TGTGCCACGGCGGGAGCGGGAGAAGAGACCCAGTACTTC
v_call: TRBV28; clone_size: few; d_call: TRBD1; j_call: TRBJ1-2; cdr3_aa: CASSTQGGYRGHGYTF; cdr3_nt: TGTGCCAGCAGTACCCAAGGGGGGTACAGGGGTCATGGCTACACCTTC
v_call: TRBV2; clone_size: few; d_call: -; j_call: TRBJ1-4; cdr3_aa: CASRDPGELFF; cdr3_nt: TGTGCCAGCAGAGACCCTGGAGAACTGTTTTTT
v_call: TRBV29-1; clone_size: -; d_call: -; j_call: TRBJ2-1; cdr3_aa: CSVSINEQFF; cdr3_nt: TGCAGCGTTTCTATAAATGAGCAGTTCTTC
v_call: TRBV7-9; clone_size: -; d_call: -; j_call: TRBJ1-2; cdr3_aa: CASSILNYGYTF; cdr3_nt: TGTGCCAGCAGCATCCTTAACTATGGCTACACCTTC
v_call: TRBV4-2; clone_size: -; d_call: -; j_call: TRBJ2-2; cdr3_aa: CASSQSLASTGELFF; cdr3_nt: TGTGCCAGCAGCCAAAGTCTAGCGAGCACCGGGGAGCTGTTTTTT
v_call: TRBV7-6; clone_size: once; d_call: -; j_call: TRBJ2-2; cdr3_aa: CASRPGRQGELFF; cdr3_nt: TGTGCCAGCCGCCCAGGGAGGCAAGGGGAGCTGTTTTTT
v_call: TRBV5-1; clone_size: -; d_call: -; j_call: TRBJ1-5; cdr3_aa: CASSLETGGRQPQHF; cdr3_nt: TGCGCCAGCAGCTTGGAGACAGGCGGGCGTCAGCCCCAGCATTTT
v_call: TRBV21-1; clone_size: -; d_call: -; j_call: TRBJ1-2; cdr3_aa: CASILTGNGRANYGYTF; cdr3_nt: TGTGCCAGCATCTTGACAGGTAACGGACGCGCTAACTATGGCTACACCTTC
v_call: TRBV5-5; clone_size: -; d_call: TRBD2; j_call: TRBJ2-7; cdr3_aa: CASSAPSGGHEQYF; cdr3_nt: TGTGCCAGCAGCGCCCCTAGCGGGGGGCACGAGCAGTACTTC
v_call: TRBV7-2; clone_size: once; d_call: TRBD1; j_call: TRBJ2-7; cdr3_aa: CASSLTGQSSYEQYF; cdr3_nt: TGTGCCAGCAGCTTAACGGGACAGTCCTCCTACGAGCAGTACTTC
v_call: TRBV28; clone_size: once; d_call: -; j_call: TRBJ2-7; cdr3_aa: CASSLWGGQGAGRAYEQYF; cdr3_nt: TGTGCCAGCAGTTTATGGGGGGGACAGGGAGCCGGGAGGGCCTACGAGCAGTACTTC
v_call: TRBV7-3; clone_size: -; d_call: -; j_call: TRBJ2-7; cdr3_aa: CASSPSSNHRGGEQYF; cdr3_nt: TGTGCCAGCAGCCCCTCCAGCAACCACCGAGGTGGCGAGCAGTACTTC
v_call: TRBV5-1; clone_size: once; d_call: TRBD2; j_call: TRBJ2-3; cdr3_aa: CASSLGILAGGPDTQYF; cdr3_nt: TGCGCCAGCAGCTTGGGAATACTAGCGGGAGGCCCAGATACGCAGTATTTT
v_call: TRBV27; clone_size: -; d_call: TRBD2; j_call: TRBJ2-2; cdr3_aa: CASSPFGGGTGELFF; cdr3_nt: TGTGCCAGCAGCCCCTTCGGGGGGGGAACCGGGGAGCTGTTTTTT
v_call: TRBV5-1; clone_size: -; d_call: TRBD1; j_call: TRBJ2-7; cdr3_aa: CASKGQGEGEQYF; cdr3_nt: TGCGCCAGCAAAGGACAGGGGGAAGGCGAGCAGTACTTC